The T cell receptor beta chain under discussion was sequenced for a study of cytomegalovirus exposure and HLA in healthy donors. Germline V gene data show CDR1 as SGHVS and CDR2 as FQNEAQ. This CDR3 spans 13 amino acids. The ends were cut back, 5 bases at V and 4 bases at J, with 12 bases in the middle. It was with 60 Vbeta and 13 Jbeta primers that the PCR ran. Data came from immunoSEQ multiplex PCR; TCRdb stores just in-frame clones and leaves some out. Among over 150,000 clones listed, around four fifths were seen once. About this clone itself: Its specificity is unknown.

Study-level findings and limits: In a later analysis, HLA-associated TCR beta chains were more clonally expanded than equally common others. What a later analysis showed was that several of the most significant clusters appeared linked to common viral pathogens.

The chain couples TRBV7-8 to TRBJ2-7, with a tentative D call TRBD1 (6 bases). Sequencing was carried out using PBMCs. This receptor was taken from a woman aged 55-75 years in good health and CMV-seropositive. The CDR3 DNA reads TGTGCCAGCAGCGAAGGGACACAGTACGAGCAGTACTTC. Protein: CASSEGTQYEQYF.